One and the same sample provided the 12 T cell receptor beta chains below, sequenced in a study of blood T cell repertoires in COVID-19. Profiling relied on immunoSEQ multiplex PCR, and the TCRdb table lists in-frame clones only, not all of them. The sample lists about 120,000 clones, roughly 82% occurring once. The sample comprised peripheral blood. These receptors came from a human donor in a cohort sampled during active COVID-19.

A remark on this clone: In the same sample, other DNA sequences code for this CDR3. This chain connects TRBV11-2 to TRBJ1-1; D is uncertain. V lost 1 base and J 2 bases, leaving 5 bases between the germline ends. Germline V lookup: CDR1 SGHAT, CDR2 FQNNGV. The CDR3 totals 13 residues. CDR3 nucleotide sequence: TGTGCCAGCAGCTTAGTCAGAAACACTGAAGCTTTCTTT. As protein: CASSLVRNTEAFF. The full variable domain, in which reference TRBV11-2 and TRBJ1-1 provide the parts outside the CDR3, is EAGVAQSPRYKIIEKRQSVAFWCNPISGHATLYWYQQILGQGPKLLIQFQNNGVVDDSQLPKDRFSAERLKGVDSTLKIQPAKLEDSAVYLCASSLVRNTEAFFGQGTRLTVV.

The J gene is TRBJ1-1, the V gene TRBV28, with D maybe TRBD1 (5 bases). The CDR3 contains 15 residues. The V and J ends lost 1 base and 1 base respectively, with 10 bases between them. Germline V gene lookup returns CDR1 MDHEN and CDR2 SYDVKM. The DNA for the CDR3 is TGTGCCAGCAGTTTATTACAGGCGACGAACACTGAAGCTTTCTTT. It codes for CASSLLQATNTEAFF.

The chain uses TRBV29-1 and TRBJ2-7, with 9 bases that match TRBD2. CDR3 size: 13 residues. The V gene's germline CDR1 is SQVTM and CDR2 ANQGSEA. The J segment lost 3 bases and the V segment lost 3 bases, leaving 3 bases of the junction unmatched. The CDR3 here is CSVDLAGSYEQYF. The CDR3 DNA sequence: TGCAGCGTTGATCTAGCGGGAAGCTACGAGCAGTACTTC.

The rearrangement uses TRBV5-4 and TRBJ2-7; 8 bases are a match to TRBD1. The V segment lost 2 bases and the J segment 7 bases; nucleotides outside the gene matches: 8. Looked up from germline, CDR1 is SGHNT and CDR2 is YYREEE (reference sequence). This CDR3 has 14 amino acids. CDR3 DNA sequence: TGTGCCAGCAGCTTTACAGGGGGACATACTGAGCAGTACTTC. Translating gives CASSFTGGHTEQYF.

Here the CDR3 reads CASSPRTSTETQYF. CDR3 bases: TGTGCCAGCAGCCCACGGACTAGCACCGAGACCCAGTACTTC. This sequence joins TRBV11-2 and TRBJ2-5; 8 bases are shared with TRBD2. The CDR3 contains 14 residues. Germline CDR1 is SGHAT and CDR2 is FQNNGV. V was pared by 5 bases and J by 5 bases, with 7 bases of the junction left unmatched.

V is TRBV7-2 and J is TRBJ2-5, with D perhaps matching TRBD2 (6 bases). CDR1 is SGHTA and CDR2 is FQGNSA in the germline V gene. The V gene lost 1 base and the J gene lost 0 bases, with 15 bases spanning the gap. CDR3 size: 17 residues. The CDR3 region is CASSLGRGAPNQETQYF. The CDR3 region has the DNA TGTGCCAGCAGCTTAGGTCGCGGGGCGCCCAACCAAGAGACCCAGTACTTC.

The genes are TRBV6-1 and TRBJ2-7, with a possible D match to TRBD1 (5 bases). From germline, CDR1 is MNHNS and CDR2 SASEGT. This CDR3 is built from 15 residues. Trimming stripped 2 bases from V and 8 bases from J, with 19 bases between. CDR3: CASSEQDSTRGKQYF. In nucleotides, the CDR3 is TGTGCCAGCAGTGAACAAGATTCCACAAGGGGCAAGCAGTACTTC.

The chain recombines TRBV4-1 with TRBJ2-5; perhaps TRBD1 as D (6 bases). Germline CDR1 is MGHRA and CDR2 is YSYEKL. The CDR3 runs to 15 residues. Trimming pared 1 base from V and 5 bases from J, leaving 14 bases between. The DNA for the CDR3 is TGCGCCAGCAGCCAAGGCAGGGGATTTGGGGAGACCCAGTACTTC. Amino acid sequence: CASSQGRGFGETQYF.

The chain combines TRBV6-6 with TRBJ1-4; the D is unclear. This CDR3 region has 14 residues. Germline lookup yields CDR1 MNHNY and CDR2 SVGAGI (reference sequence). Trimming took 0 bases from V and 8 from J, leaving 10 bases between them. CDR3 residues: CASSYSDFGEKLFF. Here the CDR3 DNA reads TGTGCCAGCAGTTACTCGGATTTCGGGGAAAAACTGTTTTTT.

The chain employs TRBV6-1 and TRBJ2-7, with 10 bases identical to TRBD1. The CDR3 loop spans 16 amino acids. V lost 2 bases, J lost 3 bases, and 7 bases stayed unmatched. Germline V CDR1 and CDR2: MNHNS, SASEGT. The CDR3 sequence: CASSETGQGDFYEQYF. CDR3 DNA: TGTGCCAGCAGTGAAACTGGACAGGGGGATTTCTACGAGCAGTACTTC.

CDR3 sequence: CASSRGLMNTEAFF. CDR3 DNA sequence: TGTGCCAGCAGCCGAGGGTTAATGAACACTGAAGCTTTCTTT. The chain recombines TRBV3-1 (or the pseudogene TRBV3-2) with TRBJ1-1; the D is unclear. CDR3 size: 14 residues. The V gene lost 4 bases and the J gene lost 0 bases, with 9 bases spanning the gap. The germline gives CDR1 LGHDT, CDR2 YNNKEL (reference sequence).

In its sample, this clone was seen a few times. The chain combines TRBV25-1 with TRBJ1-1; weak D call: TRBD1 (5 bases). V gave up 3 bases and J gave up 5 bases, with 19 bases separating them. The germline CDR1 and CDR2 sequences are MGHDK and SYGVNS. The CDR3 contains 16 residues. As DNA, the CDR3 is TGTGCCAGCAGTGATCGCCGCTCGGGGGAAGGGACTGAAGCTTTCTTT. The encoded protein is CASSDRRSGEGTEAFF.